This T cell receptor (beta chain) was obtained from a study of cytomegalovirus exposure and HLA in healthy donors. Study-wide results and caveats: Most subjects' HLA-A and HLA-B alleles were reportedly predicted from TCR beta sequences. Association of a missense DCLRE1C variant with TCR beta V- and J-gene trimming was reported in a later analysis. A prior analysis recorded that most TCR beta V segments were productive about 90% or about 30% of the time.

The PCR had 60 Vbeta and 13 Jbeta primers. The repertoire was sequenced with immunoSEQ multiplex PCR; TCRdb's copy has only in-frame clones and lacks some. The data hold roughly 140,000 clones, with over 70% observed a single time. Germline-derived CDR1 and CDR2 are MDHEN and SYDVKM. The CDR3 loop spans 14 amino acids. V gave up 5 bases and J gave up 0 bases, with 10 bases separating them. This clone showed up just a few times. Its antigen is still unknown. Sequenced sample: PBMCs. The TCR comes from a man in his forties in good health and CMV-seronegative. The chain joins TRBV28 to TRBJ1-2; no definite D call. The CDR3 DNA follows: TGTGCCAGCAGTACGTCACCGGCTAACTATGGCTACACCTTC. Translated: CASSTSPANYGYTF.